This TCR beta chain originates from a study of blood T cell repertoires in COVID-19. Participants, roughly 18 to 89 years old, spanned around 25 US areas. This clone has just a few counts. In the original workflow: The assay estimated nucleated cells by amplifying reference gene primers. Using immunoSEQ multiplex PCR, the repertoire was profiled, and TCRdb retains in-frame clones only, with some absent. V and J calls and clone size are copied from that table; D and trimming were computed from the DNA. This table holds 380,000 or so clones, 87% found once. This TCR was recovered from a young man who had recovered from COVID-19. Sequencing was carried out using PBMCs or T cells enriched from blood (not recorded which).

CDR3 nucleotides: TGTGCCAGCAGCCTGAGGTCAGGATCTAGCAACTATGGCTACACCTTC. Amino acid sequence: CASSLRSGSSNYGYTF. V and J are TRBV7-2 and TRBJ1-2; no clear D gene. Germline CDR1 is SGHTA and CDR2 is FQGNSA. The CDR3 spans 16 residues. V shed 5 bases and J shed 2 bases, with 18 bases lying between them.